This entry concerns a single T cell receptor (beta chain). Its antigen remains unknown. This entry comes from a study of OX40 agonist ivuxolimab in advanced cancers. People who had autoimmune disease history or systemic immunosuppression were excluded. Baseline was the first blood sampling point, followed by cycle 4 day 1 and cycle 7 day 1. Whole-study results and caveats: Clonal expansion by week 6 occurred in CD4+ and CD8+ blood T cells (at 0.1 to 3.0 mg/kg). The antigens recognized by the expanded peripheral T cells, that is their antigen specificity, were not determined.

Generated by immunoSEQ multiplex PCR, the TCRdb table keeps only in-frame clones and is missing some. The sample includes about 79,000 clones, less than 95% of them seen just once. This clonotype originated in an adult with an advanced solid tumor such as melanoma, head and neck, liver or kidney cancer. The sequences come from CD4+ or CD8+ T cells sorted from blood, collected in a trial of the OX40 agonist ivuxolimab.

CDR3 sequence: CASSNGQGQTRETQYF. DNA of the CDR3: TGTGCCAGCAGCAACGGGCAGGGGCAGACCCGAGAGACCCAGTACTTC. The gene calls are TRBV11-2 and TRBJ2-5; tentatively, D is TRBD1 (6 bases). The CDR3 runs to 16 residues. Trimming cost V 5 bases and J 4 bases, with 20 bases left between them. Germline CDR1 SGHAT, CDR2 FQNNGV.